This T cell receptor (beta chain) is from a study of T cells in Graves' hyperthyroidism and ophthalmopathy. Study overall: Peripheral blood collection took place at initial diagnosis, before any treatment.

Stable disease denoted Graves' hyperthyroidism without ophthalmopathy progression within 18 months. PBMCs were obtained from 7.5 to 10 ml fresh peripheral blood. The source material, RNA transcripts, was used to amplify TCR beta CDR3 regions. TCR CDR3 underwent first-round RT-PCR with the HTBI primer set. TCRdb analysed the multiplex PCR reads with MiXCR anew, one entry per CDR3 protein. The sample comprises 250,000 to 300,000 distinct CDR3 sequences, roughly 15% of which are singletons, and less than 8% rests with the top ten. Trimming stripped 8 bases from V and 1 base from J, with 15 bases between. CDR1 and CDR2 (germline): SNHLY, FYNNEI. This CDR3 region has 16 residues.

The receptor comes from a middle-aged woman with Graves' hyperthyroidism. The V call is TRBV2, the J call TRBJ1-6; D is uncertain. Sequencing used blood. CDR3 coding DNA: TGTGCCAGCGCGGGGATTTATAGGTCCTATAATTCACCCCTCCACTTT. This translates into CASAGIYRSYNSPLHF.